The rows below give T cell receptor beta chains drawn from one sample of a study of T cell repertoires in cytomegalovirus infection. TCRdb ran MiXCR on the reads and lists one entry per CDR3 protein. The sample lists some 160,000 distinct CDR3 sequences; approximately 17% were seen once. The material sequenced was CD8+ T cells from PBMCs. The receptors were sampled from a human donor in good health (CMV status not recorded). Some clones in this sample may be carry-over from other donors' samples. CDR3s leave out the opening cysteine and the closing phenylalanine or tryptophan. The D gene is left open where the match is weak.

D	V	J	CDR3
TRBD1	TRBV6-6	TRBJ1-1	ASSYGTGPLRTEAF
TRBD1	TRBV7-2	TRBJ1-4	ASRPEGQLNEKLF
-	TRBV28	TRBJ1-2	ASTEPGYGYT
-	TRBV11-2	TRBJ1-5	ASSQTVNQPQH
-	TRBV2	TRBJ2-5	ASSVGAQDAQY
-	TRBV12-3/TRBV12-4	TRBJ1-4	ASSLAADEKLF
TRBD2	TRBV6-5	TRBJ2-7	ASSVRRERDEQY
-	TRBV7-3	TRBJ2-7	ASSLLPGSYEQY
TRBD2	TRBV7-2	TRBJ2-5	ASQMGGEYTETQY
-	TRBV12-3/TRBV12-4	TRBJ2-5	ASSPGPSLVPRETQY
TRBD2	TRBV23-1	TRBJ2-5	ASSQSLMREHQETQY
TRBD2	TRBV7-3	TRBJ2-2	ASSRPADGGDTGELF
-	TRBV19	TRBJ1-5	ASSIDPASNQPQH
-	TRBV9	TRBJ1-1	ASSVGGSSTEAF
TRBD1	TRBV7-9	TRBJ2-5	ASSTTGEETQY
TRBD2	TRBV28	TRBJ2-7	ASKTSGTAYEQY
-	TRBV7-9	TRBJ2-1	ASSLVGRGSGDYNEQF
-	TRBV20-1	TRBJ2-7	SATGRGSEQY
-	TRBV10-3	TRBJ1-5	AISESKEDIQPQH
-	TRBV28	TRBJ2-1	AHGLRGSYNEQF
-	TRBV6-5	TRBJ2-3	APGPCTDTQY
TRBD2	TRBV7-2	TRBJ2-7	ASSSSAGGPREQY
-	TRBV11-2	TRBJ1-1	ASSFTTVNTEAF
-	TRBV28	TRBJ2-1	ASTGGLSSYNEQF
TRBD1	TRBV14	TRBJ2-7	ASSHGQGNYEQY